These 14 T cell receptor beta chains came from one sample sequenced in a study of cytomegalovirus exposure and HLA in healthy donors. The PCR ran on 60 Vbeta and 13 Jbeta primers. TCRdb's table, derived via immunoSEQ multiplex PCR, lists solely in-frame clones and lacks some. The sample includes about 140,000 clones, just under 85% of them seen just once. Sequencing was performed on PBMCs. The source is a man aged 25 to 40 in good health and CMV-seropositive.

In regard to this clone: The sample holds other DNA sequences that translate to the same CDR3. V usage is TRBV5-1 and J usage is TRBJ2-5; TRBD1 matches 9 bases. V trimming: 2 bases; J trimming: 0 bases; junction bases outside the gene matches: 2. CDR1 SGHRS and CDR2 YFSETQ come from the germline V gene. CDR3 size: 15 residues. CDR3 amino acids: CASSLGQGYQETQYF. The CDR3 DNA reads TGCGCCAGCAGCTTAGGACAGGGGTACCAAGAGACCCAGTACTTC.

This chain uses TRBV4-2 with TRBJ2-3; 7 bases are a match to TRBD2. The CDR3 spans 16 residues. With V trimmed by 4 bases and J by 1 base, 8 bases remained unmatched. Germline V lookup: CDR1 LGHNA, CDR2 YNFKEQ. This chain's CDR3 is CASSRRAGKGTDTQYF. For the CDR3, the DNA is TGTGCCAGCAGCCGTCGAGCGGGAAAGGGCACAGATACGCAGTATTTT.

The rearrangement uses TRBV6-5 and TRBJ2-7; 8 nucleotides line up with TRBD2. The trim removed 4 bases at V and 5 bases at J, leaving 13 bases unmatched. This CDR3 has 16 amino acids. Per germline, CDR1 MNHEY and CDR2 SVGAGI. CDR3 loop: CASSSLYSGERHEQYF. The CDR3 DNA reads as TGTGCCAGCAGTTCCCTTTATAGCGGGGAACGGCACGAGCAGTACTTC.

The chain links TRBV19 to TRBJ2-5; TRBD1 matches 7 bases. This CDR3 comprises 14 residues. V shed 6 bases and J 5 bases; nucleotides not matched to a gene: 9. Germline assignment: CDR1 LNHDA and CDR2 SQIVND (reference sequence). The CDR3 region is CASRPHRGGETQYF. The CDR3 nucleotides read TGTGCCAGTAGGCCCCACAGGGGTGGGGAGACCCAGTACTTC. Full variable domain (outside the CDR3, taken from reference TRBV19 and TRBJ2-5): DGGITQSPKYLFRKEGQNVTLSCEQNLNHDAMYWYRQDPGQGLRLIYYSQIVNDFQKGDIAEGYSVSREKKESFPLTVTSAQKNPTAFYLCASRPHRGGETQYFGPGTRLLVL.

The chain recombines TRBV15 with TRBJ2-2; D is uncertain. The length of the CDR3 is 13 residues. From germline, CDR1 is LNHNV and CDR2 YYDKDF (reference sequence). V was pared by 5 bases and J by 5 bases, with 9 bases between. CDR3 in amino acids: CATSSTTTGELFF. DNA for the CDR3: TGTGCCACCAGCTCAACTACAACCGGGGAGCTGTTTTTT.

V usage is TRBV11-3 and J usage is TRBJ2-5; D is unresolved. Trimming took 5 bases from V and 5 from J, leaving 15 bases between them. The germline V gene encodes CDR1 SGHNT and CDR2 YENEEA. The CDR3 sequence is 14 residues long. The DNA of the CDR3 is TGTGCCAGCAGCCCGGCTGACGCGGAGGAGACCCAGTACTTC. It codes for CASSPADAEETQYF. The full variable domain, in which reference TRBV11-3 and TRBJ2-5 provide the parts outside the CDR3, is EAGVVQSPRYKIIEKKQPVAFWCNPISGHNTLYWYLQNLGQGPELLIRYENEEAVDDSQLPKDRFSAERLKGVDSTLKIQPAELGDSAVYLCASSPADAEETQYFGPGTRLLVL.

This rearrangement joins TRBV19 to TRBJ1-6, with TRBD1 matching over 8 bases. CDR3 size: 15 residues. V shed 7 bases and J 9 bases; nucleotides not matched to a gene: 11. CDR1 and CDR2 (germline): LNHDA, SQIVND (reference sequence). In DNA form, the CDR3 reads TGTGCCAGTAATTCGGGAACAGGGGGTAGTTCACCCCTCCACTTT. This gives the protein CASNSGTGGSSPLHF.

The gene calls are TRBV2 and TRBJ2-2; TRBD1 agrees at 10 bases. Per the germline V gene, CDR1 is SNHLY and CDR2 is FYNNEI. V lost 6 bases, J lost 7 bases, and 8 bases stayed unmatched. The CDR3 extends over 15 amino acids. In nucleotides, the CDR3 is TGTGCCAGCAGAGCCCGGACAGGGGGTGTCGGGGAGCTGTTTTTT. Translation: CASRARTGGVGELFF.

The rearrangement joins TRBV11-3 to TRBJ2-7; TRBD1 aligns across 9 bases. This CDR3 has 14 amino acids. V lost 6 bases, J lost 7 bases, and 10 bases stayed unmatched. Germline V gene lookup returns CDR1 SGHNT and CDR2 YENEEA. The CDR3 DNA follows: TGTGCCAGCAGGTTGCAGACAGGGGGTGGTGAGCAGTACTTC. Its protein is CASRLQTGGGEQYF.

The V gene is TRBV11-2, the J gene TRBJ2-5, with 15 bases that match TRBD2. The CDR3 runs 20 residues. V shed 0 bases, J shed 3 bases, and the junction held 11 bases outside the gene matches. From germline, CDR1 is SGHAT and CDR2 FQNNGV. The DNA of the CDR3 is TGTGCCAGCAGCTTAGAGTTTGGACTAGCGGGAGGGCAGGAGGAAGAGACCCAGTACTTC. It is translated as CASSLEFGLAGGQEEETQYF. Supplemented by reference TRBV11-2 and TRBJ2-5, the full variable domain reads EAGVAQSPRYKIIEKRQSVAFWCNPISGHATLYWYQQILGQGPKLLIQFQNNGVVDDSQLPKDRFSAERLKGVDSTLKIQPAKLEDSAVYLCASSLEFGLAGGQEEETQYFGPGTRLLVL.

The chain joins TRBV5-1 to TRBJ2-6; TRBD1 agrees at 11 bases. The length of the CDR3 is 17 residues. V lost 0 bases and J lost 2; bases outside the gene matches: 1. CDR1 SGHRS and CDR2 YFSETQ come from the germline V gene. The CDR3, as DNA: TGCGCCAGCAGCTTGGAGGACAGGGGGCCTGGGGCCAACGTCCTGACTTTC. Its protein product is CASSLEDRGPGANVLTF.

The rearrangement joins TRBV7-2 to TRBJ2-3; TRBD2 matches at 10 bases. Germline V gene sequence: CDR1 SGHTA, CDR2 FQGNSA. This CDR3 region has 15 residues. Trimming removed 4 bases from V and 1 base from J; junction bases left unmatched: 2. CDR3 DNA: TGTGCCAGCAGCTATACTAGCGGGGGCACAGATACGCAGTATTTT. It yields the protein CASSYTSGGTDTQYF.

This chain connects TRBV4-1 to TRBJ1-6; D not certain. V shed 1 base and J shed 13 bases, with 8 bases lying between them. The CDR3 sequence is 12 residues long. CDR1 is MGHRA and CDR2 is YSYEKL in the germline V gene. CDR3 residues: CASSQGEGPLHF. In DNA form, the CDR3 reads TGCGCCAGCAGCCAAGGGGAGGGTCCCCTCCACTTT.

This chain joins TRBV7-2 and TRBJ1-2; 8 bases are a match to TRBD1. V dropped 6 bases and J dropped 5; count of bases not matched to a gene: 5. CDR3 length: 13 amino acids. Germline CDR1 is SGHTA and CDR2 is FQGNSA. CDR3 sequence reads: CASSSTGEYGYTF. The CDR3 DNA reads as TGTGCCAGCAGTTCGACAGGGGAATATGGCTACACCTTC.